The 20 T cell receptor beta chains below come from one sample, sequenced in a study of T cell repertoires in cytomegalovirus infection. Antigens for these TCRs are unknown. TCRdb recomputed calls from the reads with MiXCR, one row per CDR3 protein. The sample has around 900,000 distinct CDR3 sequences, less than 35% seen once. Sequenced here: cultured CD8+ T cells from PBMCs, sampled from culture after CMV antigen stimulation. Receptors originate from a human donor in good health (CMV status not recorded). Some clones in this sample may be carry-over from other donors' samples.

This clonotype is a singleton in its sample. This sequence joins TRBV6-5 and TRBJ1-1; possible D gene TRBD1, 6 bases. The CDR3 is made up of 13 amino acids. Trimming stripped 6 bases from V and 5 bases from J, with 13 bases between. Germline V gene lookup returns CDR1 MNHEY and CDR2 SVGAGI. CDR3 in DNA: TGTGCCAGCAGGCGGGACAAACGAACTGAAGCTTTCTTT. Translation gives CASRRDKRTEAFF.

The chain recombines TRBV6-2 or TRBV6-3 with TRBJ1-1; 7 bases are shared with TRBD1. Germline V gene lookup returns CDR1 MNHEY and CDR2 SVGEGT. The CDR3 has 17 amino acids. V was pared by 3 bases and J by 4 bases, with 14 bases of the junction left unmatched. The CDR3 is CASSYPQINRGSTEAFF. In DNA form, the CDR3 reads TGTGCCAGCAGTTATCCCCAAATCAACAGGGGTTCCACTGAAGCTTTCTTT.

A few counts support this clonotype. The rearrangement joins TRBV7-8 to TRBJ2-5, with D possibly called TRBD1 or TRBD2 (6 bases each). This CDR3 is built from 15 residues. CDR1 and CDR2 from the germline V gene are SGHVS and FQNEAQ. V lost 7 bases and J lost 2, with 17 bases in between. CDR3 sequence (DNA): TGTGCCAGCAAAGCAGGGGCGGGGCTGCAAGAGACCCAGTACTTC. As protein: CASKAGAGLQETQYF.

This clonotype has just a few counts. The J gene is TRBJ1-5, the V gene TRBV27; D remains unclear. Trimming removed 2 bases from V and 8 bases from J, with 13 bases in between. Germline V gene sequence: CDR1 MNHEY, CDR2 SMNVEV (reference sequence). The CDR3 extends over 14 amino acids. The CDR3 is CASSLQSGMEPQHF. CDR3 bases: TGTGCCAGCAGTTTACAGAGCGGTATGGAGCCCCAGCATTTT.

This clonotype has at least ten counts. The chain carries TRBV12-3 or TRBV12-4 and TRBJ2-6, with TRBD1 as a possible D gene (5 bases). This CDR3 has 15 amino acids. V lost 6 bases and J lost 0, with 9 bases in between. CDR3 bases: TGTGCCAGCAGCTCGACAGACTCTGGGGCCAACGTCCTGACTTTC. Residues: CASSSTDSGANVLTF.

The table lists this clonotype with many counts. This chain connects TRBV12-3 or TRBV12-4 to TRBJ2-7; TRBD2 might be the D (5 bases). The CDR3 consists of 13 residues. The V gene lost 6 bases and the J gene lost 1 base, with 10 bases spanning the gap. The chain's CDR3 is CASSFGVSYEQYF. In DNA, the CDR3 is TGTGCCAGCAGCTTCGGGGTGTCCTACGAGCAGTACTTC.

This clonotype was counted a few times. The germline gene is not matched at one end of the junction; a read error may be the cause. The CDR3 loop is CASSLAGGIQYF. CDR3 DNA sequence: TGTGCCAGCAGTTTAGCGGGAGGCATTCAGTACTTC. The chain is built from TRBV7-9 and TRBJ2-4; 10 positions agree with TRBD2. CDR1 is SEHNR and CDR2 is FQNEAQ in the germline V gene (reference sequence). This CDR3 comprises 12 residues.

This chain joins TRBV20-1 and TRBJ1-2, with 8 positions matching TRBD1. Germline CDR1 and CDR2: DFQATT and SNEGSKA (reference sequence). The CDR3 totals 14 residues. With 0 bases clipped from V and 4 bases from J, the junction kept 4 bases outside the gene matches. DNA for the CDR3: TGCAGTGCTAGAGAGCCAGGGGGCACCTATGGCTACACCTTC. Amino acids: CSAREPGGTYGYTF.

The chain has TRBV15 and TRBJ1-1, with D uncertain. V gave up 5 bases and J gave up 3 bases, with 16 bases separating them. The germline V gene encodes CDR1 LNHNV and CDR2 YYDKDF (reference sequence). CDR3 length: 15 amino acids. The CDR3 protein is CATSASTLTYTEAFF. CDR3 DNA: TGTGCCACCAGCGCCTCGACTCTTACATACACTGAAGCTTTCTTT.

A word on this clonotype: The junction and the germline gene differ at one end; a read error may be behind it. The V call is TRBV7-9, the J call TRBJ1-5, with 7 bases lining up with TRBD1. The CDR3 runs 12 residues. In germline, CDR1 is SEHNR, CDR2 FQNEAQ (reference sequence). CDR3 sequence reads: CANSLQGQPQHF. Written as DNA, the CDR3 is TGTGCCAACAGCCTACAGGGGCAGCCCCAGCATTTT.

This clonotype was seen a few times. The chain recombines TRBV7-8 with TRBJ2-7; TRBD1 is a possible D gene (6 bases). Germline CDR1 reads SGHVS; CDR2 reads FQNEAQ. Trimming removed 6 bases at V and 3 bases at J, with 18 bases between. The CDR3 has 15 amino acids. Written as DNA, the CDR3 is TGTGCCAGCAGTCGAACTGGCACAGGGATCTACGAGCAGTACTTC. Residues: CASSRTGTGIYEQYF.

There are a few counts of this clonotype. The chain links TRBV11-2 to TRBJ2-2, with D possibly TRBD1 on 5 matching bases. The CDR3 runs 16 residues. Trimming took off 5 bases at V and 0 bases at J, with 13 bases between the two ends. Germline CDR1 and CDR2: SGHAT and FQNNGV. CDR3 in amino acids: CASSLNDRPNTGELFF. CDR3 in DNA: TGTGCCAGCAGCCTGAATGACAGACCGAACACCGGGGAGCTGTTTTTT.

The chain couples TRBV27 to TRBJ1-5; 7 positions agree with TRBD1. J was trimmed by 0 bases and V by 11 bases; bases with no gene match: 10. Germline lookup yields CDR1 MNHEY and CDR2 SMNVEV (reference sequence). This CDR3 spans 15 amino acids. CDR3 amino acids: CASQGDPYSNQPQHF. The CDR3 DNA is TGTGCCTCCCAGGGGGATCCTTATAGCAATCAGCCCCAGCATTTT.

The chain carries TRBV7-9 and TRBJ2-6; 7 positions agree with TRBD1. Per germline, CDR1 SEHNR and CDR2 FQNEAQ (reference sequence). V gave up 5 bases and J gave up 0 bases; unmatched junction bases: 7. This CDR3 is 17 amino acids long. CDR3 in DNA: TGTGCCAGCAGCGGGCGGACAGGCCCCTCTGGGGCCAACGTCCTGACTTTC. Encoded protein: CASSGRTGPSGANVLTF. Combining the CDR3 with reference TRBV7-9 and TRBJ2-6 gives the whole variable domain DTGVSQNPRHKITKRGQNVTFRCDPISEHNRLYWYRQTLGQGPEFLTYFQNEAQLEKSRLLSDRFSAERPKGSFSTLEIQRTEQGDSAMYLCASSGRTGPSGANVLTFGAGSRLTVL.

The chain joins TRBV4-2 to TRBJ2-7, with 9 bases lining up with TRBD2. V lost 1 base and J lost 1; bases outside the gene matches: 5. There are 16 residues in the CDR3. The germline CDR1 and CDR2 sequences are LGHNA and YNFKEQ. The CDR3 sequence is CASSQASSGGSYEQYF. DNA of the CDR3: TGTGCCAGCAGCCAAGCGAGTAGCGGGGGTTCCTACGAGCAGTACTTC.

This clonotype has only a few counts. The chain recombines TRBV12-3 or TRBV12-4 with TRBJ1-2, with 7 bases matching TRBD1. J lost 4 bases, V lost 2 bases, and 10 bases had no gene match. This CDR3 spans 16 amino acids. CDR3 DNA: TGTGCCAGCAGTTTACGGGGGCAGGGGGTCGGCTATGGCTACACCTTC. This translates into CASSLRGQGVGYGYTF.

The chain recombines TRBV19 with TRBJ2-7, with a tentative D call TRBD1 (5 bases). The CDR3 sequence is 14 residues long. Between the trimmed V and J ends, which lost 7 bases and 3 bases, there was a span of 16 bases. Germline CDR1 is LNHDA and CDR2 is SQIVND (reference sequence). The CDR3 is CASKPGHNHYEQYF. CDR3 DNA sequence: TGTGCCAGTAAGCCAGGACACAACCACTACGAGCAGTACTTC.

CDR3 bases: TGTGCCAGCAGTTTAAGGCGGGGGGGCGATGAGCAGTTCTTC. Translation gives CASSLRRGGDEQFF. The V and J genes are TRBV28 and TRBJ2-1; 9 bases line up with TRBD2. This CDR3 has 14 amino acids. V was clipped by 2 bases and J by 8 bases; unmatched bases: 4. The germline gives CDR1 MDHEN, CDR2 SYDVKM.

This clonotype was observed a handful of times. V gene TRBV6-5 combines with J gene TRBJ2-5; 7 bases are shared with TRBD1. V was clipped by 1 base and J by 2 bases; unmatched bases: 10. The CDR3 contains 17 residues. CDR1 and CDR2 from the germline V gene are MNHEY and SVGAGI. The CDR3 region is CASSYLAGQAKQETQYF. The CDR3, as DNA: TGTGCCAGCAGTTACTTGGCTGGACAGGCTAAACAAGAGACCCAGTACTTC.

The rearrangement links TRBV5-5 to TRBJ2-2; 7 positions agree with TRBD1. The CDR3 length is 16 residues. The V segment lost 3 bases and the J segment 2 bases; nucleotides outside the gene matches: 7. CDR1 and CDR2 from the germline V gene are SGHKS and YYEKEE (reference sequence). In DNA, the CDR3 is TGTGCCAGCAGCTCCGCAGGGGGTCTCAACACCGGGGAGCTGTTTTTT. Translated, it gives CASSSAGGLNTGELFF.